This T cell receptor (beta chain) came from a study of blood T cell repertoires in COVID-19. Study overall: From the United States, Italy and Spain came samples of acute and convalescent COVID-19. The analysed material was cDNA or gDNA that came from T cells, B-cell-depleted T cells, or PBMCs.

The J segment lost 5 bases and the V segment lost 6 bases, leaving 5 bases of the junction unmatched. The CDR3 contains 13 residues. Germline assignment: CDR1 SNHLY and CDR2 FYNNEI. Methods used by the authors: Amplifying reference gene primers gave estimates of nucleated cell counts. The data were produced by immunoSEQ multiplex PCR, yet TCRdb's version contains in-frame clones alone and is incomplete. V and J calls plus clone size are reproduced from that table; the DNA served to infer D and trimming. The profile shows about 140,000 clones, more than 60% of them singletons. The sample comprised peripheral blood. This chain joins TRBV2 and TRBJ1-1, with TRBD1 matching 8 bases. This sequence was found in a man aged 45-65 years with acute or convalescent COVID-19. The CDR3 spells CASSGDRSTEAFF. Here the CDR3 DNA reads TGTGCCAGCAGCGGGGACAGGTCAACTGAAGCTTTCTTT.